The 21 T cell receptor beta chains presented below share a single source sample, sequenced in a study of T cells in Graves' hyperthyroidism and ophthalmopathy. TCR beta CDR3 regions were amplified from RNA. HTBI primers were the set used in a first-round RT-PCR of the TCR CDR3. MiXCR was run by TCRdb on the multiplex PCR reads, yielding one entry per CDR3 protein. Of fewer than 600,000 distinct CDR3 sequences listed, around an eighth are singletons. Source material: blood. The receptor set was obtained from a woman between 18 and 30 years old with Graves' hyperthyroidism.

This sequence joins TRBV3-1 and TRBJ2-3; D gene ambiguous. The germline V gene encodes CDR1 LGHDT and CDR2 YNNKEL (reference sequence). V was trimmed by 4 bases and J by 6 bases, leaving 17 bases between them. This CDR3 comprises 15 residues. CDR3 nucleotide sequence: TGTGCCAGCAGCCCCCGTGGGCCTCGTCGGGATACGCAGTATTTT. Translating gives CASSPRGPRRDTQYF.

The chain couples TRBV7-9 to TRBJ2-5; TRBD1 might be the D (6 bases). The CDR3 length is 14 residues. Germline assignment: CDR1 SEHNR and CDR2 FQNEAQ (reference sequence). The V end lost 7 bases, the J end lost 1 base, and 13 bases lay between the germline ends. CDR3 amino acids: CASNRQGLQETQYF. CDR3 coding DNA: TGTGCCAGCAACCGGCAGGGGCTCCAAGAGACCCAGTACTTC.

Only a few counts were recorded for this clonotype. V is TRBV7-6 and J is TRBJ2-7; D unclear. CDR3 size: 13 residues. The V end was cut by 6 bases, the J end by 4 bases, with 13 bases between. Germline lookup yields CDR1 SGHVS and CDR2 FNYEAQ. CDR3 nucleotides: TGTGCCAGCAGTCGGACCGACGGTTACGAGCAGTACTTC. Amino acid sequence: CASSRTDGYEQYF.

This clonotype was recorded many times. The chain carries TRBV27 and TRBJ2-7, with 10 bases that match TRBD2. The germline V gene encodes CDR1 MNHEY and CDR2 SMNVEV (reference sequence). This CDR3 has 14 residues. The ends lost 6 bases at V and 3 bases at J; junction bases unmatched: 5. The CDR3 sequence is CASSRTSGFYEQYF. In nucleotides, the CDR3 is TGTGCCAGCAGCCGGACTAGCGGATTCTACGAGCAGTACTTC.

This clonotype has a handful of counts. This CDR3 reads CASSQVKDREDTQYF. The CDR3 DNA sequence: TGCGCCAGCAGCCAAGTTAAGGACAGGGAAGATACGCAGTATTTT. The chain has TRBV4-1 and TRBJ2-3, with 8 bases matching TRBD1. Trimming removed 1 base from V and 5 bases from J; junction bases left unmatched: 5. The length of the CDR3 is 15 residues. The germline gives CDR1 MGHRA, CDR2 YSYEKL.

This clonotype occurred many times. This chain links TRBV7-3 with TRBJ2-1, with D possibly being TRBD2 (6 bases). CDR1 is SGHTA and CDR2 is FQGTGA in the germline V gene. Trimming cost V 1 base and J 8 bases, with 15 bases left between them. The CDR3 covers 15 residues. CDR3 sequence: CASSLNIGGMHEQFF. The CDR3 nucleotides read TGTGCCAGCAGCTTAAATATCGGCGGGATGCATGAGCAGTTCTTC.

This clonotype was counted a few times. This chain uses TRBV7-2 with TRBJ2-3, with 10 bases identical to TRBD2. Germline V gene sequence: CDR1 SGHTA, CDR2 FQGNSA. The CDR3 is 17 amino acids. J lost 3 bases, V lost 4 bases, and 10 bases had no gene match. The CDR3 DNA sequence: TGTGCCAGCAGCTCAACCCCTAGCGGGAGTAGGACAGATACGCAGTATTTT. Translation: CASSSTPSGSRTDTQYF.

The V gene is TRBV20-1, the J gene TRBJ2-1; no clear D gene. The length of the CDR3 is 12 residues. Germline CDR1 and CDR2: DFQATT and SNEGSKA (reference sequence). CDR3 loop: CGIQRAEDEQFF. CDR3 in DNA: TGCGGTATTCAGCGCGCGGAAGATGAGCAGTTCTTC.

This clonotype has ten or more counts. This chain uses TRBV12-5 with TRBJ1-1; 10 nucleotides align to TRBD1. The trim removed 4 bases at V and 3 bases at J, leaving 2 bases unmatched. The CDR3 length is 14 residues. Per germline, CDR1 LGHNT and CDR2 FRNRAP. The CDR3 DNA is TGTGCTAGTGGTTCTGGGACAGGGGACACTGAAGCTTTCTTT. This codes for CASGSGTGDTEAFF.

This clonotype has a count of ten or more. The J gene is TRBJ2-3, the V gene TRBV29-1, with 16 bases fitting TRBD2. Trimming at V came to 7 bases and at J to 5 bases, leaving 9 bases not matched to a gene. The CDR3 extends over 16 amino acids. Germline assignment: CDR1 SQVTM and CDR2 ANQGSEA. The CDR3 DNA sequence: TGCAGCGCACCGGGACTAGCGGGAGGGCCCCAAGATACGCAGTATTTT. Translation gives CSAPGLAGGPQDTQYF.

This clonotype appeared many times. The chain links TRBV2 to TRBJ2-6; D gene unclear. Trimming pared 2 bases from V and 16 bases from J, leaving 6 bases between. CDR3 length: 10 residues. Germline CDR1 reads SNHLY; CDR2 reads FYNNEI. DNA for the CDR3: TGTGCCAGCAGTGAATCCCTGCTGACTTTC. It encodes CASSESLLTF. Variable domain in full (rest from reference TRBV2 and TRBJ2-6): EPEVTQTPSHQVTQMGQEVILRCVPISNHLYFYWYRQILGQKVEFLVSFYNNEISEKSEIFDDQFSVERPDGSNFTLKIRSTKLEDSAMYFCASSESLLTFGAGSRLTVL.

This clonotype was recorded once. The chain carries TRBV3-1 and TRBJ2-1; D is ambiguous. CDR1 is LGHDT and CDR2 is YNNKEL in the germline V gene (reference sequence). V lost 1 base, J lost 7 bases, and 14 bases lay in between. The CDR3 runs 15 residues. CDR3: CASSQARWDDNEQFF. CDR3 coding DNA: TGTGCCAGCAGCCAAGCCCGGTGGGATGATAATGAGCAGTTCTTC.

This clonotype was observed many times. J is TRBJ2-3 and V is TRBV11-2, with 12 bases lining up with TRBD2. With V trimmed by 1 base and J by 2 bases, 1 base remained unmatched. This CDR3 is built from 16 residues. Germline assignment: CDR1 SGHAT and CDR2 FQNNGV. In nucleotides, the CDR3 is TGTGCCAGCAGCTTAGGGACTAGCGGGATCACAGATACGCAGTATTTT. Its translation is CASSLGTSGITDTQYF.

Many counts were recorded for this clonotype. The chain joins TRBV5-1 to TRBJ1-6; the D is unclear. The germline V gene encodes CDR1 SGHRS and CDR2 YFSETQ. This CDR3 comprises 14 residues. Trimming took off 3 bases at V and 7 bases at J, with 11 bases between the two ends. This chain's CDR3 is CASSSHTGNSPLHF. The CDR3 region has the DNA TGCGCCAGCAGCTCCCATACGGGGAATTCACCCCTCCACTTT.

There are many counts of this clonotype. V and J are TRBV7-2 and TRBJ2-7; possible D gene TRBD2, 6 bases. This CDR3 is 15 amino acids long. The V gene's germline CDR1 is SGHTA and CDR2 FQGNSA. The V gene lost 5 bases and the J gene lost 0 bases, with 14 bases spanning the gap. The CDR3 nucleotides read TGTGCCAGCAGCCCTAGCGTTTCGAGCTCCTACGAGCAGTACTTC. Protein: CASSPSVSSSYEQYF. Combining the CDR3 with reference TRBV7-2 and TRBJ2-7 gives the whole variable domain GAGVSQSPSNKVTEKGKDVELRCDPISGHTALYWYRQSLGQGLEFLIYFQGNSAPDKSGLPSDRFSAERTGGSVSTLTIQRTQQEDSAVYLCASSPSVSSSYEQYFGPGTRLTVT.

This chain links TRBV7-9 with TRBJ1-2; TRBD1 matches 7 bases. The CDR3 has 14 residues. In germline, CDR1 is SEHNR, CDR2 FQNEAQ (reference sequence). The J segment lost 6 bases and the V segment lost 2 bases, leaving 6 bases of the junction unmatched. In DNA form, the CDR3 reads TGTGCCAGCAGCTTAACAGGGGCAGGGAATGGCTACACCTTC. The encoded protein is CASSLTGAGNGYTF.

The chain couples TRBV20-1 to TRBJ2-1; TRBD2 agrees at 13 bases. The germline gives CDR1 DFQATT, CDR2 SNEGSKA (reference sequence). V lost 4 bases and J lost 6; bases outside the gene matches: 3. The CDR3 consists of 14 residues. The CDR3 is CSAITSGRANEQFF. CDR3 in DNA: TGCAGTGCTATCACTAGCGGGAGGGCCAATGAGCAGTTCTTC.

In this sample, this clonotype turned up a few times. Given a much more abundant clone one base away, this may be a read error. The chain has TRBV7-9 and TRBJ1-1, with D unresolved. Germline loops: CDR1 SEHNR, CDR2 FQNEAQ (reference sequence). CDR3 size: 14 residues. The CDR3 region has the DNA TGTGCCAGCAGCTTAAGTAATATAAACACTGAAGTTTTCTTT. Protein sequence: CASSLSNINTEVFF.

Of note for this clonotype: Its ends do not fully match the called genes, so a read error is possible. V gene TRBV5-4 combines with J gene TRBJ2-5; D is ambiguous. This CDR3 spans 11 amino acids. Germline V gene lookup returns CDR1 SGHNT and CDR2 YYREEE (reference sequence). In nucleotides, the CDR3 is TGTGTCAGCAGCTTGGATGGGACCCAGTACTTC. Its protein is CVSSLDGTQYF. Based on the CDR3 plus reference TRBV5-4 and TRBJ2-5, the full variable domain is ETGVTQSPTHLIKTRGQQVTLRCSSQSGHNTVSWYQQALGQGPQFIFQYYREEENGRGNFPPRFSGLQFPNYSSELNVNALELDDSALYLCVSSLDGTQYFGPGTRLLVL.

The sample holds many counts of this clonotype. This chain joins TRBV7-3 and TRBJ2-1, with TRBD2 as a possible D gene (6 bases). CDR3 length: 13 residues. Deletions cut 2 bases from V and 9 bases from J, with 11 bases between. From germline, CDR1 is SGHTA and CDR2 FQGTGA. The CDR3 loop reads CASSLLEGSEQFF. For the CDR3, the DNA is TGTGCCAGCAGCTTATTGGAGGGAAGTGAGCAGTTCTTC.

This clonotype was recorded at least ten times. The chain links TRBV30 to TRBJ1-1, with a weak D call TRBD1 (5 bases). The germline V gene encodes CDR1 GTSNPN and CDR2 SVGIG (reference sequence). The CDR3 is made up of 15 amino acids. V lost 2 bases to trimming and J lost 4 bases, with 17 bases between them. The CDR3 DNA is TGTGCCTGGAGTAGATACGTCCGGGGCAGCACTGAAGCTTTCTTT. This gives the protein CAWSRYVRGSTEAFF.